The source of this TCR beta chain is a study of Ad26.COV2.S vaccination and SARS-CoV-2 variants. Study-wide findings and caveats: Post-vaccination spike-specific CD8+ and CD4+ T cell responses reportedly had substantial breadth. Possible underestimation of total T cell responses by the TCR breadth and depth analyses was noted.

V gave up 5 bases and J gave up 10 bases, with 11 bases separating them. The germline V gene has CDR1 SGHAT and CDR2 FQNNGV. CDR3 length equals 12 residues. Repertoires were generated with immunoSEQ multiplex PCR, while TCRdb's copy carries only in-frame clones and drops some. This sample yields roughly 100,000 clones, of which over 60% are seen a single time; approximately 15% belongs to the top ten. Points on this clone: Its specificity is not known.

The chain uses TRBV11-2 and TRBJ2-2; D unclear. The TCR originated in a human donor who had recovered from COVID-19. The sequencing here drew on peripheral blood, taken after recovery from COVID-19. The CDR3 protein is CASSLGDPELFF. CDR3 nucleotides: TGTGCCAGCAGCCTTGGAGATCCGGAGCTGTTTTTT.